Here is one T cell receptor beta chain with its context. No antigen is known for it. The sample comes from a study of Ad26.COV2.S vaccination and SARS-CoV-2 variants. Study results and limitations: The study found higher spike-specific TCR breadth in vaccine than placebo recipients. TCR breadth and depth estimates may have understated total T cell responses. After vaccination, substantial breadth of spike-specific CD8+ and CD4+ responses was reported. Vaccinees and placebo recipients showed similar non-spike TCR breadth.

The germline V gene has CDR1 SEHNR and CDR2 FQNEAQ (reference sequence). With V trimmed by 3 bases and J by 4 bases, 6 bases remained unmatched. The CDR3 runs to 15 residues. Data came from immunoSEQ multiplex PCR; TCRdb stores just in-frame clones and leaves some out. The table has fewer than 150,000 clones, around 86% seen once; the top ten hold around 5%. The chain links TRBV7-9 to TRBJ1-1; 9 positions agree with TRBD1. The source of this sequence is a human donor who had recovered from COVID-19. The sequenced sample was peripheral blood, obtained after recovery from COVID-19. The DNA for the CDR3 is TGTGCCAGCAGCTTTGACAGGGGGAGGTCCACTGAAGCTTTCTTT. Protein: CASSFDRGRSTEAFF.